This T cell receptor beta chain was recorded in a study of blood T cell repertoires in COVID-19. Overall study: PBMCs, B-cell-depleted T cells, or T cells provided the cDNA or gDNA that made up the material.

Germline CDR1 is MNHEY and CDR2 is SVGAGI. The length of the CDR3 is 15 residues. V was clipped by 0 bases and J by 1 base, with 6 bases between them. Per the original data handling: Estimates of nucleated cell counts were drawn from the amplification of reference gene primers. Here immunoSEQ multiplex PCR was the method, and the copy in TCRdb shows in-frame clones only, minus some. Clone size and V and J calls were adopted from that table, with D and trimming inferred from the DNA. The table has almost 55,000 clones, around four fifths seen once; the top ten hold over 4.5%. This TCR derives from a human donor in a cohort sampled during active COVID-19. V usage is TRBV6-5 and J usage is TRBJ2-2; tentatively, D is TRBD1 (6 bases). Input material: peripheral blood. The CDR3 DNA reads TGTGCCAGCAGTTACTCGACAGGGAACACCGGGGAGCTGTTTTTT. As protein: CASSYSTGNTGELFF.